The T cell receptor beta chain described here comes from a study of T-cell memory formation after mild COVID-19. Whole-study results and caveats: Memory sampled before infection contained some responding clones, suggesting cross-reactive memory joined.

Trimming cost V 5 bases and J 1 base, with 11 bases left between them. Germline CDR1 reads SGHVS; CDR2 reads FQNEAQ. The CDR3 totals 14 residues. MiXCR, applied by TCRdb to the 5' RACE reads, yields one record per CDR3 protein. The table has hundreds of thousands of distinct CDR3 sequences, roughly a fifth seen once. As regards this clonotype: Its antigen is still unknown.

This chain joins TRBV7-8 and TRBJ2-5; weak D call: TRBD2 (5 bases). Sequenced sample: PBMCs or a T cell subset sorted from them (not recorded which). This clonotype originated in an adult woman who had mild COVID-19 (a few samples of this study predate the infection). Cell type and time point are not known. The CDR3 is CASSLRLSQETQYF. The CDR3 region has the DNA TGTGCCAGCAGCCTCCGACTATCCCAAGAGACCCAGTACTTC.